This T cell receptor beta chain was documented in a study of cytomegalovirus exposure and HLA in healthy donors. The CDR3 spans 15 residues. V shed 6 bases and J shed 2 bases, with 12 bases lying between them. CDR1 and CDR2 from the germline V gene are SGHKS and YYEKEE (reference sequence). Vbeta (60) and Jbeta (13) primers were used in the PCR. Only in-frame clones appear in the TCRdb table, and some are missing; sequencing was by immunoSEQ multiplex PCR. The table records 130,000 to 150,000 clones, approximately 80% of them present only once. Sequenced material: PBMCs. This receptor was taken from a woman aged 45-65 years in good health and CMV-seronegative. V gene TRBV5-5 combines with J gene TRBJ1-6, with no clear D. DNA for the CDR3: TGTGCCAGCACCACGTCGGAGGCCTATAATTCACCCCTCCACTTT. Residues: CASTTSEAYNSPLHF.